These 32 T cell receptor beta chains were sequenced from one sample in a study of cytomegalovirus exposure and HLA in healthy donors. Measured with immunoSEQ multiplex PCR; TCRdb has only the in-frame clones, and not every one. The sample lists hundreds of thousands of clones; around 86% were seen once. Sequencing input: PBMCs. These receptors all stem from a woman aged 18-35 years in good health and CMV-seronegative.

V usage is TRBV5-1 and J usage is TRBJ1-3, with 7 nucleotides matching TRBD1. Losses at the gene ends were 4 bases for V and 2 bases for J; bases not matched to a gene: 6. The CDR3 totals 15 residues. Germline CDR1 and CDR2: SGHRS and YFSETQ. The CDR3 bases are TGCGCCAGCAGCCGTAATACAGGGGCTGGAAACACCATATATTTT. Translation gives CASSRNTGAGNTIYF. The full variable domain, with the rest looked up from reference TRBV5-1 and TRBJ1-3, is KAGVTQTPRYLIKTRGQQVTLSCSPISGHRSVSWYQQTPGQGLQFLFEYFSETQRNKGNFPGRFSGRQFSNSRSEMNVSTLELGDSALYLCASSRNTGAGNTIYFGEGSWLTVV.

J is TRBJ2-7 and V is TRBV7-8, with 10 bases aligning to TRBD2. The CDR3 covers 14 residues. V dropped 5 bases and J dropped 3; count of bases not matched to a gene: 4. Germline CDR1 reads SGHVS; CDR2 reads FQNEAQ. CDR3 region: CASSTKRGGYEQYF. The DNA of the CDR3 is TGTGCCAGCAGCACGAAGCGGGGGGGCTACGAGCAGTACTTC.

The chain has TRBV6-5 and TRBJ2-5, with 9 positions matching TRBD2. The assigned J gene may be wrong: the sequence end matches TRBJ2-7 better. The germline CDR1 and CDR2 sequences are MNHEY and SVGAGI. CDR3 length: 15 amino acids. The CDR3 is CASSYSSGSSYEQYF. The CDR3 coding sequence is TGTGCCAGCAGTTACTCTAGCGGGAGCTCCTACGAGCAGTACTTC.

This clone was seen only a few times. This chain links TRBV2 with TRBJ1-2, with 7 nucleotides matching TRBD1. Germline V gene lookup returns CDR1 SNHLY and CDR2 FYNNEI. This CDR3 region has 14 residues. Trimming at V came to 8 bases and at J to 6 bases, leaving 12 bases not matched to a gene. The CDR3 here is CASGDSPYRDGYTF. CDR3 DNA: TGTGCCAGCGGGGACAGTCCCTATAGGGATGGCTACACCTTC.

The V and J genes are TRBV27 and TRBJ2-7; a possible D gene is TRBD2 (6 bases). CDR1 and CDR2 (germline): MNHEY, SMNVEV (reference sequence). Deletions cut 2 bases from V and 1 base from J, with 12 bases between. This CDR3 is 15 amino acids long. The CDR3 protein is CASSLKLAGSYEQYF. The CDR3 DNA sequence: TGTGCCAGCAGTTTAAAACTAGCTGGGTCCTACGAGCAGTACTTC.

The chain recombines TRBV5-1 with TRBJ1-5; TRBD1 agrees at 7 bases. CDR1 is SGHRS and CDR2 is YFSETQ in the germline V gene. The junction had 7 bases not matched to a gene; V was cut back by 4 bases and J by 6 bases. The CDR3 length is 14 residues. The DNA for the CDR3 is TGCGCCAGCAGCCCCCGACAGGGCGGTCAGCCCCAGCATTTT. Translated, it gives CASSPRQGGQPQHF. The whole variable domain, remainder taken from reference TRBV5-1 and TRBJ1-5, is KAGVTQTPRYLIKTRGQQVTLSCSPISGHRSVSWYQQTPGQGLQFLFEYFSETQRNKGNFPGRFSGRQFSNSRSEMNVSTLELGDSALYLCASSPRQGGQPQHFGDGTRLSIL.

This chain uses TRBV11-2 with TRBJ2-7, with 10 bases lining up with TRBD2. The CDR3 loop spans 17 amino acids. J was trimmed by 0 bases and V by 6 bases; bases with no gene match: 11. Germline V gene sequence: CDR1 SGHAT, CDR2 FQNNGV. CDR3 sequence (DNA): TGTGCCAGCAGTTTAATAGGGACTAGCGTACTCTCCTACGAGCAGTACTTC. Residues: CASSLIGTSVLSYEQYF.

The chain employs TRBV7-9 and TRBJ1-1, with D unclear. Trimming took off 0 bases at V and 2 bases at J, with 19 bases between the two ends. In germline, CDR1 is SEHNR, CDR2 FQNEAQ (reference sequence). This CDR3 spans 18 amino acids. The CDR3, as DNA: TGTGCCAGCAGCTTAGCGGGAGGATCGCGAGCCTCTAACACTGAAGCTTTCTTT. This gives the protein CASSLAGGSRASNTEAFF.

In its sample, this clone was seen a few times. This chain uses TRBV28 with TRBJ2-7; 7 positions agree with TRBD2. The CDR3 covers 10 residues. Trimming cost V 4 bases and J 9 bases; bases outside gene matches: 0. The germline CDR1 and CDR2 sequences are MDHEN and SYDVKM. CDR3 in DNA: TGTGCCAGCAGTTCGGGAGGGCAGTACTTC. The encoded protein is CASSSGGQYF.

J is TRBJ2-7 and V is TRBV28; a possible D gene is TRBD1 (5 bases). Germline values: CDR1 MDHEN, CDR2 SYDVKM. The CDR3 length is 14 residues. Trimming pared 4 bases from V and 6 bases from J, leaving 16 bases between. The CDR3 spells CASSSPGRVGEQYF. The CDR3, as DNA: TGTGCCAGCAGTTCCCCCGGCAGGGTCGGCGAGCAGTACTTC.

V is TRBV9 and J is TRBJ2-2; unclear D gene. Germline V gene lookup returns CDR1 SGDLS and CDR2 YYNGEE. V gave up 3 bases and J gave up 0 bases, with 9 bases separating them. The length of the CDR3 is 15 residues. In DNA form, the CDR3 reads TGTGCCAGCAGCGGACAACTCGCGAACACCGGGGAGCTGTTTTTT. Amino acids: CASSGQLANTGELFF.

The V call is TRBV6-1, the J call TRBJ2-7; D is undetermined. Trimming cost V 2 bases and J 3 bases, with 11 bases left between them. The germline V gene encodes CDR1 MNHNS and CDR2 SASEGT. The CDR3 is made up of 14 amino acids. CDR3 protein: CASSELAESYEQYF. DNA of the CDR3: TGTGCCAGCAGTGAACTGGCGGAGAGCTACGAGCAGTACTTC.

The chain links TRBV5-1 to TRBJ2-7; the match to TRBD1 covers 11 bases. The CDR3 sequence is 15 residues long. The trim removed 4 bases at V and 6 bases at J, leaving 9 bases unmatched. Germline CDR1 is SGHRS and CDR2 is YFSETQ. For the CDR3, the DNA is TGCGCCAGCAGCGCGGGGACAGGGGGTAGAAGCGAGCAGTACTTC. Encoded protein: CASSAGTGGRSEQYF.

This clone was detected once. The chain has TRBV2 and TRBJ2-3, with unresolved D. Between the trimmed V and J ends, which lost 2 bases and 4 bases, there was a span of 13 bases. CDR1 and CDR2 (germline): SNHLY, FYNNEI. The CDR3 spans 15 residues. The CDR3 DNA follows: TGTGCCAGCAGTGAAAGTGCTCACGGTTCAGATACGCAGTATTTT. Amino acids: CASSESAHGSDTQYF.

CDR3 nucleotide sequence: TGTGCCAGCAGGGGACTGGTTGATACGGGGCAGTACTTC. Translated: CASRGLVDTGQYF. V usage is TRBV11-2 and J usage is TRBJ2-7; a weak D match, TRBD2 (6 bases). The CDR3 runs to 13 residues. The germline gives CDR1 SGHAT, CDR2 FQNNGV. The germline V and J ends were trimmed by 6 bases and 9 bases, with 18 bases remaining between them.

V usage is TRBV7-9 and J usage is TRBJ1-1, with D unresolved. Trimming cost V 7 bases and J 2 bases, with 11 bases left between them. This CDR3 comprises 13 residues. The germline V gene encodes CDR1 SEHNR and CDR2 FQNEAQ (reference sequence). The CDR3 region has the DNA TGTGCCAGCACTTTTTCGGGAAACACTGAAGCTTTCTTT. This encodes CASTFSGNTEAFF.

The chain couples TRBV7-9 to TRBJ1-4; TRBD1 is a possible D gene (5 bases). CDR3 size: 14 residues. With 5 bases removed from V and 3 bases from J, the gap between germline ends came to 10 bases. Germline CDR1 and CDR2: SEHNR and FQNEAQ (reference sequence). The chain's CDR3 is CASSPGGSNEKLFF. The CDR3 DNA sequence: TGTGCCAGCAGCCCCGGGGGGTCTAATGAAAAACTGTTTTTT.

This clone was picked up one time. The chain carries TRBV6-1 and TRBJ1-5; D perhaps matches TRBD1 (5 bases). Germline CDR1 and CDR2: MNHNS and SASEGT. With 1 base removed from V and 6 bases from J, the gap between germline ends came to 7 bases. This CDR3 is 13 amino acids long. CDR3 nucleotide sequence: TGTGCCAGCAGTGAAGACAGGACTCAGCCCCAGCATTTT. It codes for CASSEDRTQPQHF.

The chain carries TRBV6-5 and TRBJ1-5, with a possible D match to TRBD1 (5 bases). The V and J ends lost 0 bases and 2 bases respectively, with 8 bases between them. CDR1 and CDR2 from the germline V gene are MNHEY and SVGAGI. CDR3 size: 15 residues. The CDR3 region is CASSYSGRGNQPQHF. CDR3 in DNA: TGTGCCAGCAGTTACTCTGGCAGGGGCAATCAGCCCCAGCATTTT.

The chain carries TRBV28 and TRBJ2-7, with 9 bases fitting TRBD1. Germline CDR1 and CDR2: MDHEN and SYDVKM. The CDR3 extends over 12 amino acids. Unmatched junction bases numbered 3, after V lost 8 bases and J lost 4 bases. For the CDR3, the DNA is TGTGCCAGCGGGACAGGGCTGTACGAGCAGTACTTC. It specifies CASGTGLYEQYF.

Turning to this clone: Other DNA sequences in this specimen translate into the identical CDR3. This chain links TRBV28 with TRBJ2-7; TRBD2 agrees at 14 bases. This CDR3 region has 15 residues. Germline V gene lookup returns CDR1 MDHEN and CDR2 SYDVKM. V gave up 6 bases and J gave up 4 bases; unmatched junction bases: 5. The CDR3 DNA is TGTGCCAGCAGCCCGGGACTAGCGGGAGTATACGAGCAGTACTTC. Translating it yields CASSPGLAGVYEQYF.

This clone was found a few times. This chain links TRBV7-9 with TRBJ2-7, with 7 bases aligning to TRBD1. V shed 4 bases and J 2 bases; nucleotides not matched to a gene: 8. In germline, CDR1 is SEHNR, CDR2 FQNEAQ (reference sequence). The CDR3 consists of 15 residues. As DNA, the CDR3 is TGTGCCAGCAGCTCTCCGAGGGACAGAGCCTACGAGCAGTACTTC. Protein sequence: CASSSPRDRAYEQYF.

The rearrangement links TRBV10-1 to TRBJ2-1; D gene unclear. Looked up from germline, CDR1 is WNHNN and CDR2 is SYGVQD (reference sequence). Trimming shortened V by 0 bases and J by 7 bases, and 10 bases separated the two germline ends. The length of the CDR3 is 14 residues. The CDR3 spells CASSESFWRNEQFF. The DNA of the CDR3 is TGCGCCAGCAGTGAGTCCTTTTGGCGGAATGAGCAGTTCTTC.

The chain combines TRBV9 with TRBJ2-1, with TRBD2 matching 14 bases. Trimming took 4 bases from V and 10 from J; bases not matched to a gene: 7. CDR1 is SGDLS, CDR2 YYNGEE, per germline. This CDR3 has 15 residues. The CDR3 reads CASSSTGLAGEEQFF. CDR3 bases: TGTGCCAGCAGCTCCACGGGACTAGCGGGAGAGGAGCAGTTCTTC.

This chain uses TRBV11-2 with TRBJ1-6; perhaps TRBD1 as D (6 bases). V lost 3 bases and J 0 bases, leaving 9 bases between the germline ends. This CDR3 contains 16 residues. The germline V gene encodes CDR1 SGHAT and CDR2 FQNNGV. This CDR3 is CASSLGGPSYNSPLHF. The CDR3 DNA is TGTGCCAGCAGCTTGGGGGGGCCCTCCTATAATTCACCCCTCCACTTT. Together with reference TRBV11-2 and TRBJ1-6, the CDR3 gives the full variable domain: EAGVAQSPRYKIIEKRQSVAFWCNPISGHATLYWYQQILGQGPKLLIQFQNNGVVDDSQLPKDRFSAERLKGVDSTLKIQPAKLEDSAVYLCASSLGGPSYNSPLHFGNGTRLTVT.

This clone was detected only once. The V and J genes are TRBV27 and TRBJ2-1, with D uncertain. Trimming shortened V by 2 bases and J by 0 bases, and 14 bases separated the two germline ends. The germline CDR1 and CDR2 sequences are MNHEY and SMNVEV (reference sequence). The CDR3 totals 17 residues. The CDR3 DNA sequence: TGTGCCAGCAGTTTAACGTCCGAGGTGGGCTCCTACAATGAGCAGTTCTTC. Protein: CASSLTSEVGSYNEQFF.

The chain recombines TRBV27 with TRBJ2-3; 9 bases fit TRBD1. Trimming removed 5 bases from V and 6 bases from J; junction bases left unmatched: 12. The germline gives CDR1 MNHEY, CDR2 SMNVEV (reference sequence). The CDR3 spans 16 residues. DNA for the CDR3: TGTGCCAGCAGTCTCGACTGGGACAGGGATTTGGATACGCAGTATTTT. Encoded protein: CASSLDWDRDLDTQYF.

V usage is TRBV30 and J usage is TRBJ1-6; maybe TRBD1 (6 bases). This CDR3 is 16 amino acids long. CDR1 is GTSNPN, CDR2 SVGIG, per germline (reference sequence). Trimming took off 0 bases at V and 4 bases at J, with 13 bases between the two ends. Here the CDR3 reads CAWSVGGLAYNSPLHF. The CDR3 nucleotides read TGTGCCTGGAGTGTAGGGGGTTTGGCGTATAATTCACCCCTCCACTTT.

Only one count was recorded for this clone. The CDR3 DNA reads as TGTGCCAGCAGCTTCGGACTAGCGGGGGGACTTTCCTACAATGAGCAGTTCTTC. It translates to CASSFGLAGGLSYNEQFF. V gene TRBV11-1 combines with J gene TRBJ2-1, with 14 bases aligning to TRBD2. CDR1 and CDR2 (germline): SGHAT, FQDESV (reference sequence). This CDR3 region has 18 residues. Trimming took 3 bases from V and 1 from J; bases not matched to a gene: 5. Complete variable domain (other parts from reference TRBV11-1 and TRBJ2-1): EAEVAQSPRYKITEKSQAVAFWCDPISGHATLYWYRQILGQGPELLVQFQDESVVDDSQLPKDRFSAERLKGVDSTLKIQPAELGDSAMYLCASSFGLAGGLSYNEQFFGPGTRLTVL.

J is TRBJ1-1 and V is TRBV30; no definite D call. From germline, CDR1 is GTSNPN and CDR2 SVGIG (reference sequence). Trimming left V 2 bases short and J 0 bases short, with 16 bases between. The CDR3 spans 16 residues. The CDR3 region is CAWSKGGPAMNTEAFF. The CDR3 DNA follows: TGTGCCTGGAGTAAAGGAGGGCCTGCTATGAACACTGAAGCTTTCTTT.

The rearrangement joins TRBV28 to TRBJ1-5; 7 bases map to TRBD1. The V segment lost 5 bases and the J segment 7 bases; nucleotides outside the gene matches: 11. The CDR3 has 15 residues. Germline lookup yields CDR1 MDHEN and CDR2 SYDVKM. This CDR3 is CASSLPTGSGQPQHF. CDR3 nucleotides: TGTGCCAGCAGTCTGCCGACAGGGTCGGGACAGCCCCAGCATTTT.

This chain uses TRBV6-5 with TRBJ1-2; D remains ambiguous. The V end lost 1 base, the J end lost 8 bases, and 14 bases lay between the germline ends. Germline-derived CDR1 and CDR2 are MNHEY and SVGAGI. CDR3 size: 14 residues. CDR3 sequence (DNA): TGTGCCAGCAGTTACTTAGATAACCGATGGGGCTACACCTTC. It is translated as CASSYLDNRWGYTF.